This T cell receptor beta chain stems from a study of blood T cell repertoires in COVID-19. About the research overall: There were acute and convalescent COVID-19 samples, and they came from the United States, Italy and Spain. Nucleic acid was either cDNA or gDNA, and it came from T cells, B-cell-depleted T cells, or PBMCs.

TCRdb's copy holds only in-frame clones and misses some; the assay was immunoSEQ multiplex PCR. The sample records about 310,000 clones, roughly 90% being singletons. Germline CDR1 SNHLY, CDR2 FYNNEI. This CDR3 is built from 14 residues. V shed 6 bases, J shed 7 bases, and the junction held 3 bases outside the gene matches. Seattle's enrolled individuals joined amid active infection and were then monitored longitudinally. The rearrangement joins TRBV2 to TRBJ1-6; the match to TRBD1 covers 10 bases. The TCR comes from a woman aged 25 to 39 with COVID-19, enrolled during active disease. Sequenced sample: peripheral blood. For the CDR3, the DNA is TGTGCCAGCAGCGGGACAGGGGCGAATTCACCCCTCCACTTT. This sequence encodes CASSGTGANSPLHF.